These 17 T cell receptor beta chains originate from one sample sequenced in a study of Ad26.COV2.S vaccination and SARS-CoV-2 variants. Method: immunoSEQ multiplex PCR; TCRdb's copy keeps in-frame clones and lacks some. The top ten clones hold 3% to 4% of a sample with about 350,000 clones, around 90% of them seen once. The material sequenced was peripheral blood, taken after recovery from COVID-19. Every receptor here comes from a human donor who had recovered from COVID-19.

This clone was observed a single time. J is TRBJ1-4 and V is TRBV5-1, with D hard to call. V was clipped by 0 bases and J by 0 bases, with 6 bases between them. The CDR3 runs to 15 residues. Germline-derived CDR1 and CDR2 are SGHRS and YFSETQ. CDR3 protein: CASSLDSATNEKLFF. The DNA of the CDR3 is TGCGCCAGCAGCTTGGATTCTGCAACTAATGAAAAACTGTTTTTT. Looking up the rest from reference TRBV5-1 and TRBJ1-4 gives the full variable domain: KAGVTQTPRYLIKTRGQQVTLSCSPISGHRSVSWYQQTPGQGLQFLFEYFSETQRNKGNFPGRFSGRQFSNSRSEMNVSTLELGDSALYLCASSLDSATNEKLFFGSGTQLSVL.

This clone was counted a few times. The chain joins TRBV19 to TRBJ1-5; D is undetermined. The CDR3 covers 15 residues. V was clipped by 3 bases and J by 0 bases, with 9 bases between them. CDR1 LNHDA and CDR2 SQIVND come from the germline V gene (reference sequence). This CDR3 is CASSMSRDSNQPQHF. The CDR3 coding sequence is TGTGCCAGTAGTATGAGTAGGGATAGCAATCAGCCCCAGCATTTT.

The CDR3 bases are TGTGCCAGCAGCTTTCGGGACCTACGCACAGATACGCAGTATTTT. It translates to CASSFRDLRTDTQYF. The chain links TRBV13 to TRBJ2-3, with D possibly called TRBD1 or TRBD2 (5 bases each). The germline V gene encodes CDR1 PRHDT and CDR2 FYEKMQ (reference sequence). V lost 3 bases, J lost 1 base, and 11 bases lay in between. The CDR3 contains 15 residues.

The V and J genes are TRBV7-9 and TRBJ1-1; TRBD1 matches 9 bases. Trimming at V came to 3 bases and at J to 4 bases, leaving 0 bases not matched to a gene. Germline V gene data show CDR1 as SEHNR and CDR2 as FQNEAQ (reference sequence). The length of the CDR3 is 13 residues. The CDR3: CASSLGQGTEAFF. DNA of the CDR3: TGTGCCAGCAGCTTGGGACAGGGCACTGAAGCTTTCTTT.

V is TRBV9 and J is TRBJ2-7; the match to TRBD2 covers 11 bases. Germline loops: CDR1 SGDLS, CDR2 YYNGEE. This CDR3 comprises 16 residues. Unmatched junction bases numbered 10, after V lost 4 bases and J lost 4 bases. CDR3 region: CASSSHSGGAGYEQYF. CDR3 DNA: TGTGCCAGCAGCTCCCATAGCGGGGGGGCGGGGTACGAGCAGTACTTC.

The chain is built from TRBV2 and TRBJ2-5; D unresolved. This CDR3 contains 13 residues. The ends were cut back, 6 bases at V and 5 bases at J, with 13 bases in the middle. Germline CDR1 reads SNHLY; CDR2 reads FYNNEI. The DNA of the CDR3 is TGTGCCAGCAGGGACGGATATTCCGAGACCCAGTACTTC. The encoded protein is CASRDGYSETQYF.

V usage is TRBV9 and J usage is TRBJ1-2, with a possible D match to TRBD1 (6 bases). CDR3 length: 15 residues. Deletions cut 4 bases from V and 4 bases from J, with 17 bases between. Germline V gene sequence: CDR1 SGDLS, CDR2 YYNGEE. Here the CDR3 reads CASSQGRDTSYGYTF. As DNA, the CDR3 is TGTGCCAGCAGCCAAGGTAGGGACACCAGCTATGGCTACACCTTC.

This chain links TRBV11-2 with TRBJ1-5; D gene ambiguous. Germline CDR1 is SGHAT and CDR2 is FQNNGV. This CDR3 region has 13 residues. V dropped 5 bases and J dropped 7 bases, with 12 bases sitting between them. Here the CDR3 DNA reads TGTGCCAGCAGCCCGGAAGTATGGCAGCCCCAGCATTTT. Translating it yields CASSPEVWQPQHF.

This clone has just one count. V is TRBV7-9 and J is TRBJ1-1; unclear D gene. The V end lost 3 bases, the J end lost 1 base, and 9 bases lay between the germline ends. This CDR3 spans 14 amino acids. Per the germline V gene, CDR1 is SEHNR and CDR2 is FQNEAQ (reference sequence). The CDR3 DNA reads TGTGCCAGCAGCTTTAGTAAAGGGAACACTGAAGCTTTCTTT. The encoded protein is CASSFSKGNTEAFF.

The chain joins TRBV5-1 to TRBJ2-1, with TRBD2 identical over 12 bases. This CDR3 region has 17 residues. V lost 1 base to trimming and J lost 8 bases; unmatched junction nucleotides: 10. The germline gives CDR1 SGHRS, CDR2 YFSETQ. In DNA, the CDR3 is TGCGCCAGCAGCTTGTACCTAGCGGGGGGGCCGTGGGATGAGCAGTTCTTC. This translates into CASSLYLAGGPWDEQFF.

The V call is TRBV6-6, the J call TRBJ2-5; TRBD1 matches at 7 bases. CDR3 length equals 13 residues. Losses at the gene ends were 8 bases for V and 3 bases for J; bases not matched to a gene: 6. Germline V lookup: CDR1 MNHNY, CDR2 SVGAGI (reference sequence). The CDR3 nucleotides are TGTGCCAGCGGATGGACAGGCAAAGAGACCCAGTACTTC. Encoded protein: CASGWTGKETQYF.

This chain uses TRBV5-6 with TRBJ2-1; 7 bases align to TRBD2. The CDR3 consists of 17 residues. From germline, CDR1 is SGHDT and CDR2 YYEEEE. The trim removed 4 bases at V and 0 bases at J, leaving 10 bases unmatched. CDR3 in amino acids: CASSKVAGHSSYNEQFF. CDR3 bases: TGTGCCAGCAGCAAAGTAGCGGGCCACAGCTCCTACAATGAGCAGTTCTTC.

V and J are TRBV7-9 and TRBJ1-2; D gene uncertain. CDR3 size: 14 residues. Trimming shortened V by 1 base and J by 4 bases, and 10 bases separated the two germline ends. Looked up from germline, CDR1 is SEHNR and CDR2 is FQNEAQ (reference sequence). CDR3 region: CASSLEGRGYGYTF. The CDR3 DNA reads as TGTGCCAGCAGCTTAGAAGGACGGGGCTATGGCTACACCTTC. Using reference TRBV7-9 and TRBJ1-2 for the parts outside the CDR3, the full variable domain is DTGVSQNPRHKITKRGQNVTFRCDPISEHNRLYWYRQTLGQGPEFLTYFQNEAQLEKSRLLSDRFSAERPKGSFSTLEIQRTEQGDSAMYLCASSLEGRGYGYTFGSGTRLTVV.

The chain joins TRBV2 to TRBJ1-1, with no clear D. Germline CDR1 and CDR2: SNHLY and FYNNEI. Trimming stripped 11 bases from V and 7 bases from J, with 11 bases between. The CDR3 has 10 amino acids. CDR3 sequence: CASLTLEAFF. CDR3 in DNA: TGTGCCTCCCTTACCCTTGAAGCTTTCTTT.

This clone is a singleton in its sample. The chain links TRBV9 to TRBJ2-1; 7 positions agree with TRBD2. The CDR3 is 13 amino acids. The V and J ends lost 4 bases and 10 bases, in that order; junction bases with no gene match: 8. Germline loops: CDR1 SGDLS, CDR2 YYNGEE. The CDR3 reads CASSSRLAGEQFF. Here the CDR3 DNA reads TGTGCCAGCAGCTCGCGACTAGCCGGGGAGCAGTTCTTC. Variable domain in full (rest from reference TRBV9 and TRBJ2-1): DSGVTQTPKHLITATGQRVTLRCSPRSGDLSVYWYQQSLDQGLQFLIQYYNGEERAKGNILERFSAQQFPDLHSELNLSSLELGDSALYFCASSSRLAGEQFFGPGTRLTVL.

The chain is built from TRBV7-8 and TRBJ2-6, with D perhaps TRBD1 (6 bases). This CDR3 is built from 15 residues. Trimming removed 5 bases at V and 8 bases at J, with 16 bases between. The germline V gene encodes CDR1 SGHVS and CDR2 FQNEAQ. The CDR3 is CASSLDTGSSNVLTF. The DNA for the CDR3 is TGTGCCAGCAGCCTCGATACAGGGAGTTCCAACGTCCTGACTTTC.

The J gene is TRBJ2-6, the V gene TRBV6-5, with unresolved D. Germline-derived CDR1 and CDR2 are MNHEY and SVGAGI. The ends were cut back, 7 bases at V and 4 bases at J, with 14 bases in the middle. The CDR3 extends over 15 amino acids. In DNA form, the CDR3 reads TGTGCCAGCAAAGCCAGACACCTCGGGGCCAACGTCCTGACTTTC. The encoded protein is CASKARHLGANVLTF.